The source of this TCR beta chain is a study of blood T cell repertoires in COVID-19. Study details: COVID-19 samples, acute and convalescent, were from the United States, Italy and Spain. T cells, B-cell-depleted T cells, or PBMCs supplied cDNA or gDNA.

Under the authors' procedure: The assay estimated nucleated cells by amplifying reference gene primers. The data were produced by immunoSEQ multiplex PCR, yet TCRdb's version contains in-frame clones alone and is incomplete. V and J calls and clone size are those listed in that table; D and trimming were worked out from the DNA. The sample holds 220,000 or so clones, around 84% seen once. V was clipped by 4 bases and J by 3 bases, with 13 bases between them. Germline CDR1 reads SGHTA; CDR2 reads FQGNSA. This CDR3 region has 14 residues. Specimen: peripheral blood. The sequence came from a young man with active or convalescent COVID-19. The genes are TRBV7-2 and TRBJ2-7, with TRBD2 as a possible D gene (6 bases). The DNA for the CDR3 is TGTGCCAGCAGCTCCACGGGACTCCACTACGAGCAGTACTTC. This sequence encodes CASSSTGLHYEQYF. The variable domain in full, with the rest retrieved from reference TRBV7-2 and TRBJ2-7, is GAGVSQSPSNKVTEKGKDVELRCDPISGHTALYWYRQSLGQGLEFLIYFQGNSAPDKSGLPSDRFSAERTGGSVSTLTIQRTQQEDSAVYLCASSSTGLHYEQYFGPGTRLTVT.